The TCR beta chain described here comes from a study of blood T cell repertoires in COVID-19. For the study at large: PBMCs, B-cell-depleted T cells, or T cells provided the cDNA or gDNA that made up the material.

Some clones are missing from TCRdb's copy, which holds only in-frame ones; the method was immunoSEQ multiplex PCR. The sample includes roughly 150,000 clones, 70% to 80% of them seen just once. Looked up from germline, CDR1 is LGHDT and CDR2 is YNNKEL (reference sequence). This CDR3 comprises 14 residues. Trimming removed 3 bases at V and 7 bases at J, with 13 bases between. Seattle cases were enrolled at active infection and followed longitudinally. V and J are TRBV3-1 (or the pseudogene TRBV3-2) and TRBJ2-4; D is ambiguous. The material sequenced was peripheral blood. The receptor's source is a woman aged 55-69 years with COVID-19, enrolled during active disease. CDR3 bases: TGTGCCAGCAGCCAGTCCGTAGCTACGAACATTCAGTACTTC. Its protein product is CASSQSVATNIQYF.